This T cell receptor (beta chain) was identified in a study of radiation and T cells in renal cell carcinoma. Background on the study: Nephrectomy followed 15 Gy stereotactic body radiation by 4 weeks.

The time point is: baseline pretreatment blood. Treatment described: 15 Gy SBRT to primary tumor, nephrectomy 4 weeks later. Radiation-treated patients gave blood at baseline, week 2 and week 4. The patient's renal cell carcinoma had clear cell pathology. General study findings and limits: From baseline, blood top tumor clonotypes peaked at 2 weeks post-radiation.

Notes on this clone: The antigen is unknown.

Produced via immunoSEQ multiplex PCR; TCRdb's table is partial and in-frame only. In the table there are over 120,000 clones, about 88% of which are singletons. Per the germline V gene, CDR1 is SGHDT and CDR2 is YYEEEE. The CDR3 spans 16 residues. J gave up 2 bases and V 4 bases, and 7 bases lay outside the gene matches. The J gene is TRBJ1-4, the V gene TRBV5-6; TRBD1 matches at 8 bases. Sequencing used blood, obtained from a patient whose treatment included radiotherapy and nephrectomy. The receptor's source is a woman aged 45 to 65 with renal cell carcinoma. The chain's CDR3 is CASSETGDSTNEKLFF. CDR3 in DNA: TGTGCCAGCAGCGAGACAGGGGATTCTACTAATGAAAAACTGTTTTTT.